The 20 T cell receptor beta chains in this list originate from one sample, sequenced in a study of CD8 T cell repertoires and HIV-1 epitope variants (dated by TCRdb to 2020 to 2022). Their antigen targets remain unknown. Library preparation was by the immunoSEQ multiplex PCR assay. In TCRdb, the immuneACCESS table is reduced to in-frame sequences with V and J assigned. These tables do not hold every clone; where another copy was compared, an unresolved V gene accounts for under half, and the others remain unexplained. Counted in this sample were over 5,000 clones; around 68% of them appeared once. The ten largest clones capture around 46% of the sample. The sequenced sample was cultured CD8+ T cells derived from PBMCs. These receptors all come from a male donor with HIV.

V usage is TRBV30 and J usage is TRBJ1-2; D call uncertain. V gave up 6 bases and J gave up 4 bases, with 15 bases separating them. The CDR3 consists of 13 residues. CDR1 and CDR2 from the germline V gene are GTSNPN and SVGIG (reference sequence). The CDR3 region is CACPWRLSYGYTF. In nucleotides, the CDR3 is TGTGCCTGCCCTTGGAGACTTTCCTATGGCTACACCTTC.

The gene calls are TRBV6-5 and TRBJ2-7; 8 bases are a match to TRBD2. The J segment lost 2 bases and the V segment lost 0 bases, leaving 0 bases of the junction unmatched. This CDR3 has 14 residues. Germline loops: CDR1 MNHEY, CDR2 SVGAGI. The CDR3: CASSYSTSAYEQYF. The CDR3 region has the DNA TGTGCCAGCAGTTACTCGACTAGCGCCTACGAGCAGTACTTC.

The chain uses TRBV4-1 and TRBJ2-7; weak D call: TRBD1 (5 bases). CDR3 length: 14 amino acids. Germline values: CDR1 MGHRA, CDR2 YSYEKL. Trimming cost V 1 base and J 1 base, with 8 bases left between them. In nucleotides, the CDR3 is TGCGCCAGCAGCCAAGTCTCAGGGTCCTACGAGCAGTACTTC. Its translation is CASSQVSGSYEQYF.

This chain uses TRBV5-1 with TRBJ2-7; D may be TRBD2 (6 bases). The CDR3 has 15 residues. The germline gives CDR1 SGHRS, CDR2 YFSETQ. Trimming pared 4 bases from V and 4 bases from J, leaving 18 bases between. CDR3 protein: CASSLTGAVQYEQYF. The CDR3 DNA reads TGCGCCAGCAGCCTAACGGGAGCGGTCCAGTACGAGCAGTACTTC. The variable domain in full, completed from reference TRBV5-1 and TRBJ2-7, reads KAGVTQTPRYLIKTRGQQVTLSCSPISGHRSVSWYQQTPGQGLQFLFEYFSETQRNKGNFPGRFSGRQFSNSRSEMNVSTLELGDSALYLCASSLTGAVQYEQYFGPGTRLTVT.

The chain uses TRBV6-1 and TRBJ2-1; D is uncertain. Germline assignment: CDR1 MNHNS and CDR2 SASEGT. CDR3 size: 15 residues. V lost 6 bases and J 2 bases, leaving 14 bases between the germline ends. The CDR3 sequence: CASRNEESAYNEQFF. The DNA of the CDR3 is TGTGCCAGCAGAAACGAGGAGAGCGCCTACAATGAGCAGTTCTTC.

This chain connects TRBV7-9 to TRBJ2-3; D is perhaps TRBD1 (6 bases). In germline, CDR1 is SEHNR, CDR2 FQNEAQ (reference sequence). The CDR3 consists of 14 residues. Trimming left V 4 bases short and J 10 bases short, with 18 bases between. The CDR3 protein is CASSSPTRQVAQYF. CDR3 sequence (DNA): TGTGCCAGCAGCTCCCCTACCCGACAGGTCGCGCAGTATTTT.

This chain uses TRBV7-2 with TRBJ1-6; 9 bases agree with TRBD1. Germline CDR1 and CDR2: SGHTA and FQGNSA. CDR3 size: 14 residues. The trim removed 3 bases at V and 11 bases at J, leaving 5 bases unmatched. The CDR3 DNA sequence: TGTGCCAGCAGCTTGGGGACAGGGAGTCCACCCCTCCACTTT. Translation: CASSLGTGSPPLHF.

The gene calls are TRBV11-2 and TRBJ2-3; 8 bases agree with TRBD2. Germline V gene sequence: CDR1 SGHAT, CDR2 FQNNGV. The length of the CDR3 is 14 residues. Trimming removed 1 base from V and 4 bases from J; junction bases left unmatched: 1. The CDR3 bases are TGTGCCAGCAGCTTAGCGGGAGGGGCAGATACGCAGTATTTT. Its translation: CASSLAGGADTQYF.

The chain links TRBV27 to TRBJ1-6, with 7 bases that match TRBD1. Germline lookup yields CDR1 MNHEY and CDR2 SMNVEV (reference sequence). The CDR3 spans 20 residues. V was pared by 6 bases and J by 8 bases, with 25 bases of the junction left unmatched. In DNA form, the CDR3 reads TGTGCCAGCAGCCTTGGATTTTTACAGGGGCAATCAGAGAGTGATTCACCCCTCCACTTT. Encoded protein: CASSLGFLQGQSESDSPLHF.

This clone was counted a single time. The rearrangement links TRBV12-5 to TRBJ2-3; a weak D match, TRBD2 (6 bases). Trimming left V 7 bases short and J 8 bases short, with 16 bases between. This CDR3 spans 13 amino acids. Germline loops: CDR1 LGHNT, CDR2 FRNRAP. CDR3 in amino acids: CASAETSVGTQYF. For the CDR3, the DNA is TGTGCTAGTGCCGAGACTAGTGTGGGTACGCAGTATTTT.

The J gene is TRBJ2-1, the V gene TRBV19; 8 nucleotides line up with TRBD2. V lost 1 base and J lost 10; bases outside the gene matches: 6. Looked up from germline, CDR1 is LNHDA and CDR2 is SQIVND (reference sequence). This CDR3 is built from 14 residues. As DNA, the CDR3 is TGTGCCAGTAGTATAGTATCGAGCGGGGGCGAGCAGTTCTTC. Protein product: CASSIVSSGGEQFF.

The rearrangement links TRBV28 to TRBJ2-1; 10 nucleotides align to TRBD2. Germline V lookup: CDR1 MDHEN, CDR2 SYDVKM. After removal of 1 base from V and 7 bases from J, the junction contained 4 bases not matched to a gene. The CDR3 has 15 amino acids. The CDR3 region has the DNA TGTGCCAGCAGTTTATTCAGCGGGGGGGCAAATGAGCAGTTCTTC. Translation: CASSLFSGGANEQFF.

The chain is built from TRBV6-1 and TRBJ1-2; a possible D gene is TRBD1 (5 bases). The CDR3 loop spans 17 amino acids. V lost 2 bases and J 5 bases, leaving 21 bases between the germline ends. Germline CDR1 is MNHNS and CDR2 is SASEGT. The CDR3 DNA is TGTGCCAGCAGTGAACCGCCCGCAGGGTCGTATGGGTATGGCTACACCTTC. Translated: CASSEPPAGSYGYGYTF.

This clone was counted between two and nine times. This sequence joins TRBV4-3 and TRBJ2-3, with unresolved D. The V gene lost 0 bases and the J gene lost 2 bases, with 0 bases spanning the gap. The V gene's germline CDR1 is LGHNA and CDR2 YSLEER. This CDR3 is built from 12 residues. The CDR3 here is CASSQDTDTQYF. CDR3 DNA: TGCGCCAGCAGCCAAGACACAGATACGCAGTATTTT.

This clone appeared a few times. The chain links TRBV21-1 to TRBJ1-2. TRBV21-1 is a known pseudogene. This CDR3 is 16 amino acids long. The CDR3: CASSKAPGEVPNGYTF. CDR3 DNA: TGTGCCAGCAGCAAAGCCCCGGGTGAAGTTCCGAATGGCTACACCTTC.

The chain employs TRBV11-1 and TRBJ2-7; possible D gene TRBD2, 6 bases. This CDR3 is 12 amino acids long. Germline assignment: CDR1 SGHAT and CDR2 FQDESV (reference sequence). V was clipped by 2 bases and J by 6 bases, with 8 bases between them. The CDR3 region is CASSLRAGEQYF. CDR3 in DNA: TGTGCCAGCAGCTTACGAGCGGGCGAGCAGTACTTC.

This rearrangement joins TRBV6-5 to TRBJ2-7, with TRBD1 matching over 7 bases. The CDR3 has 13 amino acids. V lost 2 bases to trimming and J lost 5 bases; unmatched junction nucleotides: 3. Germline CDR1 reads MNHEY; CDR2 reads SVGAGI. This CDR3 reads CASSYQGVNEQYF. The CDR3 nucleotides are TGTGCCAGCAGTTACCAGGGGGTGAACGAGCAGTACTTC.

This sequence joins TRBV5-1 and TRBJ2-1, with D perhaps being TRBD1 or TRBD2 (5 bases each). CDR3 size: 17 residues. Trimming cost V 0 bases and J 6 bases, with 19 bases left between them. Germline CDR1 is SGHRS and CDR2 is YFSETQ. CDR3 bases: TGCGCCAGCAGCTTGGTTGGTGGCGAGGGACGGGGCAATGAGCAGTTCTTC. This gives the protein CASSLVGGEGRGNEQFF.

CDR3 protein: CATSRGGVPRDEQFF. The CDR3 bases are TGTGCCACCAGCAGAGGTGGGGTGCCGAGGGATGAGCAGTTCTTC. The rearrangement uses TRBV15 and TRBJ2-1; D perhaps matches TRBD2 (5 bases). Per the germline V gene, CDR1 is LNHNV and CDR2 is YYDKDF (reference sequence). Trimming stripped 1 base from V and 8 bases from J, with 15 bases between. The CDR3 contains 15 residues.

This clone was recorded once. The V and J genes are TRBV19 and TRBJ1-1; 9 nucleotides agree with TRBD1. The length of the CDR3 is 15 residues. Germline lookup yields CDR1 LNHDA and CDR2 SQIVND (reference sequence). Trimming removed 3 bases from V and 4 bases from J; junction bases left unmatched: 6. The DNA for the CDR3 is TGTGCCAGTAGTATTCTGACAGGGGGTATCACTGAAGCTTTCTTT. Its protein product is CASSILTGGITEAFF.